One and the same sample provided the 20 T cell receptor beta chains below, sequenced in a study of blood T cells in healthy people across ages. With a J-beta primer mix and a sample-barcoded 5' primer, a second PCR ran about 6 to 11 cycles. TCRdb independently ran MiXCR on the 5' RACE reads; one entry per CDR3 protein. The sample has around 990,000 distinct CDR3 sequences; about 23% are singletons. These same records also appear under a second study, on T cells of mothers and their children.

The specimen sequenced was blood. The receptors shown here come from a girl aged 2-9 years in good health.

Turning to this clonotype: A clone one base away is much larger, so this may be a read error. The rearrangement joins TRBV29-1 to TRBJ2-1, with 7 bases aligning to TRBD1. The CDR3 runs to 10 residues. Germline V CDR1 and CDR2: SQVTM, ANQGSEA. CDR3 protein: CSVYQGEQSF. CDR3 nucleotides: TGCAGCGTTTATCAGGGGGAGCAGTCCTTC.

The chain is built from TRBV27 and TRBJ1-1; D gene unclear. The CDR3 is made up of 13 amino acids. Germline V gene sequence: CDR1 MNHEY, CDR2 SMNVEV (reference sequence). V shed 7 bases and J shed 2 bases, with 11 bases lying between them. The CDR3 DNA follows: TGTGCCAGCAAAAATGGATTTAACACTGAAGCTTTCTTT. It specifies CASKNGFNTEAFF.

V is TRBV13 and J is TRBJ1-2; D possibly corresponds to TRBD1 (5 bases). V lost 5 bases and J lost 7, with 17 bases in between. Germline lookup yields CDR1 PRHDT and CDR2 FYEKMQ (reference sequence). This CDR3 region has 14 residues. The CDR3 loop is CASSPRPPRGGYTF. CDR3 in DNA: TGTGCCAGCAGCCCGAGACCCCCGAGGGGTGGCTACACCTTC. The whole variable domain, remainder taken from reference TRBV13 and TRBJ1-2, is AAGVIQSPRHLIKEKRETATLKCYPIPRHDTVYWYQQGPGQDPQFLISFYEKMQSDKGSIPDRFSAQQFSDYHSELNMSSLELGDSALYFCASSPRPPRGGYTFGSGTRLTVV.

The table lists this clonotype with a few counts. The rearrangement uses TRBV6-4 and TRBJ2-5; D is tentatively TRBD1 or TRBD2 (5 bases each). The J call may be in error: the DNA end matches TRBJ2-1 better. The CDR3 covers 15 residues. From germline, CDR1 is MRHNA and CDR2 SNTAGT. DNA for the CDR3: TGTGCCAGCAGCCCCGGGACCGCGTCTTCCAATGAGCAGTTCTTC. Its translation: CASSPGTASSNEQFF.

The J gene is TRBJ2-4, the V gene TRBV6-5; 8 nucleotides agree with TRBD1. CDR1 is MNHEY and CDR2 is SVGAGI in the germline V gene. V was clipped by 4 bases and J by 8 bases; unmatched bases: 7. The CDR3 has 14 amino acids. The CDR3 DNA reads as TGTGCCAGCAGTTCCGGACAGGGTTTGGACATTCAGTACTTC. Translation gives CASSSGQGLDIQYF.

This clonotype was detected only a few times. This chain links TRBV28 with TRBJ1-1, with D possibly TRBD1 on 5 matching bases. From germline, CDR1 is MDHEN and CDR2 SYDVKM. This CDR3 region has 11 residues. Trimming shortened V by 8 bases and J by 4 bases, and 8 bases separated the two germline ends. The CDR3 region is CASHRPTEAFF. CDR3 in DNA: TGTGCCAGCCACAGGCCCACTGAAGCTTTCTTT.

This chain connects TRBV7-2 to TRBJ2-5; D is perhaps TRBD2 (6 bases). Trimming took 6 bases from V and 9 from J, leaving 14 bases between them. Germline V lookup: CDR1 SGHTA, CDR2 FQGNSA. This CDR3 spans 12 amino acids. As DNA, the CDR3 is TGTGCCAGCAGTCGAGCGGGTGAGGCCCAGTACTTC. It specifies CASSRAGEAQYF.

Points on this clonotype: No conserved phenylalanine or tryptophan ends this CDR3, so it is likely a read error. The chain employs TRBV7-2 and TRBJ2-4; the D gene is possibly TRBD1 (6 bases). The germline V and J ends were trimmed by 2 bases and 4 bases, with 12 bases remaining between them. CDR1 is SGHTA, CDR2 FQGNSA, per germline. This CDR3 has 15 residues. CDR3 protein: CASSLTGIVKNIQYL. Written as DNA, the CDR3 is TGTGCCAGCAGCTTAACAGGGATAGTGAAAAACATTCAGTACCTC.

The chain uses TRBV29-1 and TRBJ2-5; D gene ambiguous. Near its end, the DNA agrees better with TRBJ2-1, so the J call may be wrong. This CDR3 comprises 13 residues. The germline gives CDR1 SQVTM, CDR2 ANQGSEA. As DNA, the CDR3 is TGCAGCGTTGAGCGCGCGGCATACAATGAGCAGTTCTTC. The encoded protein is CSVERAAYNEQFF.

The chain employs TRBV28 and TRBJ2-1; possibly TRBD2 for D (5 bases). Germline CDR1 reads MDHEN; CDR2 reads SYDVKM. The CDR3 is 14 amino acids. V gave up 9 bases and J gave up 4 bases, with 16 bases separating them. CDR3: CASETGRRYNEQFF. CDR3 DNA sequence: TGTGCCAGTGAAACGGGAAGGCGGTACAATGAGCAGTTCTTC.

This clonotype came up a few times. The CDR3 region is CASRPGTGGEQYF. The CDR3 nucleotides read TGTGCCAGCAGGCCCGGGACAGGGGGCGAGCAGTACTTC. The chain has TRBV25-1 and TRBJ2-7, with 11 bases fitting TRBD1. The CDR3 runs to 13 residues. Per germline, CDR1 MGHDK and CDR2 SYGVNS. V was clipped by 6 bases and J by 6 bases; unmatched bases: 4.

This clonotype was detected a few times. The chain has TRBV29-1 and TRBJ2-3, with D maybe TRBD2 (6 bases). Germline V lookup: CDR1 SQVTM, CDR2 ANQGSEA. V was pared by 4 bases and J by 0 bases, with 11 bases between. This CDR3 region has 14 residues. The CDR3 reads CSVGDWISTDTQYF. CDR3 in DNA: TGCAGCGTTGGGGACTGGATTAGCACAGATACGCAGTATTTT.

The rearrangement links TRBV12-3 or TRBV12-4 to TRBJ2-7; possible D gene TRBD1, 5 bases. The CDR3 runs 16 residues. V was cut by 0 bases and J by 5 bases, with 17 bases left in between. DNA for the CDR3: TGTGCCAGCAGTTTAGCGCAGGGTGGGCAGCAGGACGAGCAGTACTTC. Amino acids: CASSLAQGGQQDEQYF.

The V and J genes are TRBV7-7 and TRBJ2-5; 9 positions agree with TRBD1. The DNA end is a closer match to TRBJ2-7, so the J assignment may be wrong. Germline CDR1 is SSHAT and CDR2 is FNYEAQ (reference sequence). This CDR3 contains 12 residues. The CDR3 bases are TGTGTTCGGGTAGGGACAGGGAACGAGCAGTACTTC. Residues: CVRVGTGNEQYF.

This sequence joins TRBV7-6 and TRBJ2-4, with D possibly matching TRBD2 (5 bases). The CDR3 is made up of 14 amino acids. Per the germline V gene, CDR1 is SGHVS and CDR2 is FNYEAQ. Trimming shortened V by 1 base and J by 8 bases, and 12 bases separated the two germline ends. The chain's CDR3 is CASSLGEDGDIQYF. CDR3 bases: TGTGCCAGCAGCTTAGGGGAAGACGGGGACATTCAGTACTTC.

In its sample, this clonotype was seen a few times. CDR3 bases: TGCGCCACCGGACAGGGAGAGGTCCTGACTTTC. Encoded protein: CATGQGEVLTF. The V and J genes are TRBV5-1 and TRBJ2-6; 8 bases are shared with TRBD1. The trim removed 9 bases at V and 13 bases at J, leaving 6 bases unmatched. CDR1 is SGHRS and CDR2 is YFSETQ in the germline V gene. The CDR3 covers 11 residues. The full variable domain, in which reference TRBV5-1 and TRBJ2-6 provide the parts outside the CDR3, is KAGVTQTPRYLIKTRGQQVTLSCSPISGHRSVSWYQQTPGQGLQFLFEYFSETQRNKGNFPGRFSGRQFSNSRSEMNVSTLELGDSALYLCATGQGEVLTFGAGSRLTVL.

This clonotype was detected only a few times. The chain carries TRBV29-1 and TRBJ2-5; no firm D call. Trimming stripped 6 bases from V and 4 bases from J, with 6 bases between. CDR3 length: 10 amino acids. Per the germline V gene, CDR1 is SQVTM and CDR2 is ANQGSEA. The CDR3 DNA reads TGCAGCGTCATCGGAGAGACCCAGTACTTC. Protein sequence: CSVIGETQYF.

This clonotype was seen only a few times. The V gene is TRBV7-6, the J gene TRBJ2-3; D possibly corresponds to TRBD1 (6 bases). Germline V gene data show CDR1 as SGHVS and CDR2 as FNYEAQ. The CDR3 extends over 16 amino acids. The V gene lost 2 bases and the J gene lost 2 bases, with 14 bases spanning the gap. CDR3 residues: CASSLHRAQTTDTQYF. In DNA, the CDR3 is TGTGCCAGCAGCTTACACAGGGCCCAAACCACAGATACGCAGTATTTT. The entire variable domain, with the rest obtained from reference TRBV7-6 and TRBJ2-3, is as follows: GAGVSQSPRYKVTKRGQDVALRCDPISGHVSLYWYRQALGQGPEFLTYFNYEAQQDKSGLPNDRFSAERPEGSISTLTIQRTEQRDSAMYRCASSLHRAQTTDTQYFGPGTRLTVL.

The gene calls are TRBV29-1 and TRBJ2-5, with D hard to call. The J call is uncertain, as TRBJ2-1 better fits the DNA end. In germline, CDR1 is SQVTM, CDR2 ANQGSEA. The CDR3 totals 10 residues. CDR3 region: CSVGAFEQFF. DNA of the CDR3: TGCAGCGTTGGGGCGTTCGAGCAGTTCTTC.

This clonotype was seen a few times. This rearrangement joins TRBV7-9 to TRBJ2-3, with no clear D. The V gene lost 2 bases and the J gene lost 11 bases, with 14 bases spanning the gap. CDR1 and CDR2 (germline): SEHNR, FQNEAQ (reference sequence). The CDR3 sequence is 13 residues long. The CDR3, as DNA: TGTGCCAGCAGCTTACCAAATTCGGGTATGCAGTATTTT. Translated, it gives CASSLPNSGMQYF.